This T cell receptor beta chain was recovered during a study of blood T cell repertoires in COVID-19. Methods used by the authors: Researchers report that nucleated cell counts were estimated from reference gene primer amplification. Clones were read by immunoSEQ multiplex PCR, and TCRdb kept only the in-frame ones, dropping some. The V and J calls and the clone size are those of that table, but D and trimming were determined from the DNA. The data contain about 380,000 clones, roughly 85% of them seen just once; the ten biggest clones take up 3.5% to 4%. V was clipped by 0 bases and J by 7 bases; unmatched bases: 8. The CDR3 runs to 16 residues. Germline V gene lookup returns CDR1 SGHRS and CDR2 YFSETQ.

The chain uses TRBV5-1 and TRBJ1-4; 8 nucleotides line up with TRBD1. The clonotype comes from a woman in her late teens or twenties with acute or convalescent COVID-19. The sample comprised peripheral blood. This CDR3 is CASSLDTRGQGEKLFF. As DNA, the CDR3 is TGCGCCAGCAGCTTGGACACCAGGGGGCAGGGTGAAAAACTGTTTTTT.